A single sample gave rise to the 9 T cell receptor beta chains below, sequenced in a study of blood T cell repertoires in COVID-19. Sequenced by immunoSEQ multiplex PCR; TCRdb stores in-frame clones only, minus some. The data contain 200,000 to 250,000 clones, 70% to 90% of them seen just once; the ten biggest clones take up 12%. Sequencing was carried out using peripheral blood. These receptors all come from a woman younger than 30 who had recovered from COVID-19.

The chain joins TRBV4-1 to TRBJ1-2, with 8 nucleotides matching TRBD1. The CDR3 runs to 13 residues. After removal of 4 bases from V and 3 bases from J, the junction contained 1 base not matched to a gene. Looked up from germline, CDR1 is MGHRA and CDR2 is YSYEKL. CDR3 sequence reads: CASSPTGDYGYTF. For the CDR3, the DNA is TGCGCCAGCAGCCCGACAGGGGACTATGGCTACACCTTC.

The V call is TRBV5-1, the J call TRBJ1-1, with D unclear. V was shortened by 1 base and J by 7 bases, with 11 bases between the two germline ends. The CDR3 totals 13 residues. CDR1 SGHRS and CDR2 YFSETQ come from the germline V gene. CDR3 amino acids: CASSLNTGSEAFF. The DNA for the CDR3 is TGCGCCAGCAGCTTGAATACCGGGAGTGAAGCTTTCTTT.

The rearrangement uses TRBV4-3 and TRBJ2-3; the D gene is possibly TRBD2 (6 bases). The CDR3 has 16 amino acids. Germline V gives CDR1 LGHNA, CDR2 YSLEER. Trimming took 3 bases from V and 6 from J, leaving 19 bases between them. DNA of the CDR3: TGCGCCAGCAGCCACGTCGGAGGGCTGGTAACGGATACGCAGTATTTT. It translates to CASSHVGGLVTDTQYF.

This sequence joins TRBV12-5 and TRBJ2-2; the D gene is possibly TRBD1 (6 bases). Germline V lookup: CDR1 LGHNT, CDR2 FRNRAP. The CDR3 consists of 14 residues. V dropped 5 bases and J dropped 1 base, with 8 bases sitting between them. The CDR3, as DNA: TGTGCTAGTGGTCTACAGGGGAACACCGGGGAGCTGTTTTTT. This codes for CASGLQGNTGELFF.

The rearrangement joins TRBV7-6 to TRBJ2-7, with 8 bases that match TRBD2. The length of the CDR3 is 14 residues. CDR1 and CDR2 (germline): SGHVS, FNYEAQ. V was clipped by 1 base and J by 3 bases; unmatched bases: 2. The CDR3 sequence: CASSLGGTSYEQYF. As DNA, the CDR3 is TGTGCCAGCAGCTTAGGGGGGACTAGCTACGAGCAGTACTTC.

The rearrangement links TRBV7-9 to TRBJ2-7, with D possibly being TRBD1 (6 bases). V was clipped by 3 bases and J by 4 bases, with 13 bases between them. CDR3 length equals 14 residues. CDR1 SEHNR and CDR2 FQNEAQ come from the germline V gene (reference sequence). The CDR3, as DNA: TGTGCCAGCAGCTTCCGGGACAAAGGATACGAGCAGTACTTC. Its translation is CASSFRDKGYEQYF.

The chain joins TRBV11-2 to TRBJ2-7; no definite D call. The germline V gene has CDR1 SGHAT and CDR2 FQNNGV. V shed 5 bases and J shed 5 bases, with 10 bases lying between them. This CDR3 is built from 12 residues. The CDR3 sequence: CASSHFENEQYF. The CDR3 DNA is TGTGCCAGCAGCCACTTCGAGAACGAGCAGTACTTC.

V is TRBV18 and J is TRBJ1-1; D call uncertain. There are 15 residues in the CDR3. CDR1 and CDR2 (germline): KGHSH, LQKENI. V gave up 0 bases and J gave up 4 bases, with 12 bases separating them. CDR3 DNA sequence: TGTGCCAGCTCACCACCCGGGAGCGCAACCACTGAAGCTTTCTTT. Protein sequence: CASSPPGSATTEAFF. The whole variable domain, filled in from reference TRBV18 and TRBJ1-1, reads NAGVMQNPRHLVRRRGQEARLRCSPMKGHSHVYWYRQLPEEGLKFMVYLQKENIIDESGMPKERFSAEFPKEGPSILRIQQVVRGDSAAYFCASSPPGSATTEAFFGQGTRLTVV.

V and J are TRBV30 and TRBJ1-1, with 9 bases that match TRBD1. V trimming: 7 bases; J trimming: 4 bases; junction bases outside the gene matches: 10. CDR3 length: 14 amino acids. Germline values: CDR1 GTSNPN, CDR2 SVGIG (reference sequence). The CDR3 DNA is TGTGCCTTTTCACAGGGGGCGGGTGTCACTGAAGCTTTCTTT. Amino acid sequence: CAFSQGAGVTEAFF.